This entry is about one T cell receptor (beta chain). This clone's antigen is unknown. No per-base quality is available; no much larger clone lies one base away. Sequences SGHTS (CDR1) and YDEGEE (CDR2) are obtained from the germline V gene. Its CDR3 holds 14 amino acids, cysteine through phenylalanine. The DNA shown is the 42-base CDR3, in frame from base 1. V was cut back by 8 bases and J by 0 bases, leaving a gap of 14 bases between them. This sample was included in a study of cytomegalovirus exposure and HLA in healthy donors (dated by TCRdb to the late 2010s). With respect to the entire study: An earlier analysis of 587 of the donors reported approximately 300 Gb of sequence data and 95 million to 140 million unique TCR beta sequences obtained from roughly 180 million T cells. All discovery cohort repertoires had been generated on a single sequencing platform. An early release that covered fewer than 750 HLA-typed donors contained approximately 290 gigabases of sequencing data and 85 million to 100 million unique TCR sequences. The number of donors typed differed by locus, with about 629-630 for A, B, C, DRB1 and DQB1, roughly 520 for DQA1, nearly 610 for DPA1, and some 470 for DPB1. Among some 400 genotyped donors of the cohort, an average of approximately 240,000 unique TCR beta nucleotide sequences was sequenced per donor, of which about 19% were non-productive. The study used immunosequencing to profile the T cell repertoires of about 670 subjects and linked those repertoires to cytomegalovirus serostatus. To predict cytomegalovirus infection status, the study brought together high-throughput TCR immunosequencing, statistical association of individual TCRs with disease status, and machine learning. In addition to the first cohort of 650 to 800 subjects, a separate validation cohort of some 120 different subjects was used. Donor age, sex, ethnicity and CMV serostatus were compiled alongside the repertoire data. Both class I and class II loci were covered by HLA typing, at four-digit resolution. The later analysis used no new phenotypic data to find candidate immune exposures, relying instead on TCR beta sequences and their occurrence across donors. A later analysis re-analyzed previously published TCR beta repertoires from 666 donors and added high-resolution HLA genotyping to study TCR occurrence patterns. An earlier analysis of around 540 of the donors applied high-throughput TCR beta sequencing to assess whether each TCR beta V gene segment acted as functional or pseudogenic. A later genetic analysis used genome-wide SNP genotypes for about three fifths of the 666 donors, treating that subset as a discovery cohort. Several DR-DQ haplotypes were handled as single units for association and clustering because linkage in the cohort was strong. The aim of the study was to test whether cataloging public T cell receptors could identify signatures of past pathogen exposure. Of the 300 to 500 genotyped donors, 70% to 90% were placed in the genetic ancestry cluster associated with self-reported Caucasian donors. Overall study outcomes, separate from this receptor: The 87-base-pair reads could not distinguish some IMGT-functional V segments, including TRBV6-2 and TRBV6-3, so those segments were excluded. When HLA alleles, especially DR and DQ, strongly co-occurred, TCR associations were difficult to assign to individual alleles. In this cohort, only TCR beta chains were sequenced, and detectable features were limited by the absence of alpha or paired-chain data. In a later analysis, the rate of TCR association differed among HLA loci, with DRB1 alleles having the most associated TCRs and HLA-C alleles having the fewest. Most TCR sequences were observed very rarely across donors, whereas some public TCRs were present in many individuals. According to a later analysis, parvovirus B19, influenza, CMV and Epstein-Barr virus appeared linked to several top co-occurrence clusters. The study listed 170 or so TCR beta chains as associated with cytomegalovirus. The sequencing pipeline was judged likely to have produced a cluster of highly shared sequence variants as a technical artifact. In an earlier analysis of fewer than 700 of the donors, most TCR beta V segments appeared in productive rearrangements about 90% or about 30% of the time, broadly matching IMGT annotations. A further reported finding was that TCR beta sequences accurately predicted the HLA-A and HLA-B alleles for most subjects in the first cohort. Most CMV-associated TCR beta chains appeared to be HLA-restricted in a later analysis, and the HLA associations seemed to be driven largely by CMV exposure. Immune exposure information for the cohort was limited to CMV serostatus. Cytomegalovirus status was reported to be diagnosed by the classifier with high specificity and sensitivity in both the original and validation cohorts. According to a later genetic analysis, donors in an Asian-associated ancestry cluster had fewer N-insertions in productive TCRs than the approximately 630-donor mean. The authors suggested that the approach could potentially be generalized to other disease states and immunological phenotypes. Because HLA typing was unavailable for some donors at each locus, only the typed subset was used in association tests. Correlated functional status among segregating V segments might reflect linkage disequilibrium, but an unknown experimental factor could not be ruled out. Sequencing depth was assumed to be roughly uniform across donors in the presence/absence analyses, though that assumption may not hold. Some 16 rarely observed V segments, including chromosome 9 orphons, were excluded from the earlier analysis of approximately 500 of the donors because counts were too low. At a false discovery rate of 0.05, a later analysis linked 16,951 TCR beta sequences to specific HLA alleles. In a later analysis, HLA-associated TCR beta chains showed more clonal expansion and lower generation probabilities than non-associated chains that were equally common. In vitro tests confirmed that a few of the cytomegalovirus-associated TCR beta chains recognize cytomegalovirus antigens. An association between a missense DCLRE1C variant and V-gene and J-gene trimming of TCR beta chains was found in a later genetic analysis and replicated in an independent cohort.

Library preparation was by the immunoSEQ multiplex PCR assay. For the multiplex PCR, a mixture combining 60 forward primers for TCR Vbeta segments and 13 reverse primers for TCR Jbeta segments was used. The CDR3 region of rearranged TCR beta genes was amplified from genomic DNA by a multiplex PCR assay. The Illumina HiSeq System was used to sequence the amplified TCR beta libraries as 87-base-pair reads. Turning to the authors' computational methods: Across the 600 to 700 repertoires, a later analysis counted roughly 77 million unique TCR beta chains, some 11 million of which were shared by at least two donors. To remove PCR and sequencing errors, raw reads were error-corrected and collapsed into unique sequences using a nearest-neighbor algorithm that merged closely related sequences. Alignment of CDR3 sequences to IMGT reference sequences was used to assign V, D and J gene segments. Each retained sequence needed at least a six-nucleotide match to both a V gene segment and a J gene segment. A rearrangement counted as productive if the CDR3 had no stop codons and remained in frame with V and J, and every other rearrangement counted as non-productive. CDR3 was defined by IMGT convention, running from the second conserved V-encoded cysteine to the conserved J-encoded phenylalanine. The earlier analysis of about 610 of the donors excluded any sequence lacking an unambiguous match to a single V gene segment. An earlier analysis of 587 of the donors called V segments functional above 56.7% productive rearrangements and segregating when the between-donor standard deviation exceeded 5%. A statistical classification framework was built for diagnosing cytomegalovirus status from the catalog of TCR beta chain sequences. In a later analysis, V and J genes were assigned by comparing TCR nucleotide sequences against IMGT/GENE-DB human TR gene sequences. Using the TCRdist pipeline, a later analysis assigned CDR3 sequences along with most-parsimonious VDJ recombination scenarios. In a later analysis, each TCR beta chain was defined by its CDR3 amino acid sequence together with its V-gene family, and reads without a unique V-gene family were excluded. A later analysis removed nearly 600 highly shared, low-generation-probability nucleotide sequences to deal with suspected cross-contamination and a sequencing artifact. A later analysis calculated a clonal expansion index for each public chain from normalized within-repertoire ranks of inferred template counts. In a later analysis, generation probabilities were computed using a VDJ recombination model fitted to out-of-frame rearrangements, and the results were checked against IGoR. A later analysis scored TCR-TCR, TCR-HLA and TCR-CMV co-occurrence with hypergeometric tests, applying a repertoire-size bias correction to TCR pairs. A later analysis estimated false discovery rates by permuting HLA or CMV assignments 20 times. In a later analysis, co-occurring TCRs were grouped using DBSCAN, with TCRdist sequence similarity added in when clustering inside HLA-allele-positive subsets. Repertoires with fewer than 30,000 or more than 120,000 public chains, plus five repertoires with anomalous nucleotide sharing, were excluded from co-occurrence clustering. TCRdb holds this immuneACCESS table with in-frame rearrangements only. Some clones are missing; in checked studies, unresolved V genes explain under half, and the rest has no known cause. V, J and clone size were drawn from that table, and D and trimming were deduced from the DNA. This sample lists about 160,000 clones; roughly 80% were detected once. The biggest ten clones account for roughly 7.7% of the sample.

The cohort comprised 666 healthy bone marrow donors. At the time of sampling, all cohort members were nominally healthy, though unrecorded immune exposures were likely present. The donor tested CMV seropositive and was one of the 289 seropositive cohort members. Every donor gave a peripheral blood sample, and the peripheral blood mononuclear cells from that sample were used for TCR beta sequencing. Genomic DNA extraction from the blood cell samples was performed with the Qiagen DNeasy Blood Extraction Kit. This sequence was found in a woman in her 30s in good health and CMV-seropositive. What was sequenced was PBMCs. This sequence uses TRBV5-8 and TRBJ1-1, with the D gene not confidently named. This receptor has the CDR3 CASPRRAMNTEAFF. The nucleotide sequence reads TGTGCCAGTCCCCGGCGGGCCATGAACACTGAAGCTTTCTTT.